This is a list of T cell receptor beta chains from one sample in a study of blood T cell repertoires in COVID-19. TCRdb's copy holds only in-frame clones and misses some; the assay was immunoSEQ multiplex PCR. The table shows about 140,000 clones, with about 90% occurring only once. The sequenced material came from peripheral blood. Receptor source: a woman aged 45-60 years with acute or convalescent COVID-19. The CDR3 runs from the conserved cysteine through the conserved F or W. Each record gives: clone size, D gene, V gene, J gene, CDR3 DNA, CDR3 protein. A D gene is named only where the DNA matches it firmly. For some rows the clone size is stated as once, few or many, or as a class when expanded; others skip it.

clone_size: once; d_call: TRBD1; v_call: TRBV7-2; j_call: TRBJ1-2; cdr3_nt: TGTGCCAGCAGCACTCGACAGGGGGCCGGTGGCTACACCTTC; cdr3_aa: CASSTRQGAGGYTF
clone_size: once; d_call: TRBD2; v_call: TRBV5-4; j_call: TRBJ2-2; cdr3_nt: TGTGCCAGCAGCCAAGCGGGAGGGAACACCGGGGAGCTGTTTTTT; cdr3_aa: CASSQAGGNTGELFF
clone_size: NA; d_call: TRBD1; v_call: TRBV6-1; j_call: TRBJ2-1; cdr3_nt: TGTGCCAGCAGTGAAGCTCTGGGACAGTCCTACAATGAGCAGTTCTTC; cdr3_aa: CASSEALGQSYNEQFF
clone_size: NA; d_call: NA; v_call: TRBV3-1/TRBV3-2; j_call: TRBJ1-5; cdr3_nt: TGTGCCAGCAGCCAAGATGCCTGGCGCAATCAGCCCCAGCATTTT; cdr3_aa: CASSQDAWRNQPQHF
clone_size: NA; d_call: TRBD1; v_call: TRBV5-1; j_call: TRBJ1-3; cdr3_nt: TGCGCCAGCAGCTCCCAAGGACAGGACTCTGGAAACACCATATATTTT; cdr3_aa: CASSSQGQDSGNTIYF
clone_size: NA; d_call: TRBD2; v_call: TRBV5-5; j_call: TRBJ2-6; cdr3_nt: TGTGCCAGCAGCTCACTAACTAGCGGCCTCTCTGGGGCCAACGTCCTGACTTTC; cdr3_aa: CASSSLTSGLSGANVLTF
clone_size: NA; d_call: TRBD1; v_call: TRBV2; j_call: TRBJ1-6; cdr3_nt: TGTGCCAGCAGGACCGACAGGGCCGGCGGATCACCCCTCCACTTT; cdr3_aa: CASRTDRAGGSPLHF
clone_size: NA; d_call: NA; v_call: TRBV4-1; j_call: TRBJ1-1; cdr3_nt: TGCGCCAGCAGCCCTAAGATGGTTCGGAACACTGAAGCTTTCTTT; cdr3_aa: CASSPKMVRNTEAFF
clone_size: NA; d_call: NA; v_call: TRBV9; j_call: TRBJ2-5; cdr3_nt: TGTGCCAGCAGCGTAGGAGGCTTAAAACAAGAGACCCAGTACTTC; cdr3_aa: CASSVGGLKQETQYF
clone_size: NA; d_call: NA; v_call: TRBV6-5; j_call: TRBJ2-4; cdr3_nt: TGTGCCAGCAGACGCACTTTTCTAGCCAAAAACATTCAGTACTTC; cdr3_aa: CASRRTFLAKNIQYF
clone_size: NA; d_call: TRBD1; v_call: TRBV4-2; j_call: TRBJ1-1; cdr3_nt: TGTGCCAGCAGCCAAACAGGGGGCCCCTTGGACACTGAAGCTTTCTTT; cdr3_aa: CASSQTGGPLDTEAFF
clone_size: once; d_call: NA; v_call: TRBV7-9; j_call: TRBJ1-3; cdr3_nt: TGTGCCAGCAGCCCCTCCCACGGGGGGATATCTGGAAACACCATATATTTT; cdr3_aa: CASSPSHGGISGNTIYF
clone_size: NA; d_call: TRBD1; v_call: TRBV25-1; j_call: TRBJ1-2; cdr3_nt: TGTGCCAGCAGTGTGGCAGGGGGTAATGATGGCTACACCTTC; cdr3_aa: CASSVAGGNDGYTF
clone_size: NA; d_call: TRBD2; v_call: TRBV27; j_call: TRBJ2-7; cdr3_nt: TGTGCCAGCAGTGTCATAGCGGGGTCCTACGAGCAGTACTTC; cdr3_aa: CASSVIAGSYEQYF
clone_size: NA; d_call: NA; v_call: TRBV3-1/TRBV3-2; j_call: TRBJ2-3; cdr3_nt: TGTGCCAGCAGCCAGCGGGGAACTGGCACAGATACGCAGTATTTT; cdr3_aa: CASSQRGTGTDTQYF
clone_size: NA; d_call: TRBD2; v_call: TRBV3-1/TRBV3-2; j_call: TRBJ2-1; cdr3_nt: TGTGCCAGCAGCCCCTTAGCGGGAGGGGGCTACAATGAGCAGTTCTTC; cdr3_aa: CASSPLAGGGYNEQFF
clone_size: NA; d_call: NA; v_call: TRBV27; j_call: TRBJ2-7; cdr3_nt: TGTGCCAGCAAGGAGGCCGGTCGGCAGGATCAGTACTTC; cdr3_aa: CASKEAGRQDQYF
clone_size: NA; d_call: TRBD1; v_call: TRBV5-4; j_call: TRBJ2-2; cdr3_nt: TGTGCCAGCAGCCCCCGGACAGGGGGCGAGGACGGGGAGCTGTTTTTT; cdr3_aa: CASSPRTGGEDGELFF
clone_size: few; d_call: NA; v_call: TRBV27; j_call: TRBJ2-7; cdr3_nt: TGTGCCAGCAGTGGCTCAGTGAACGAGCAGTACTTC; cdr3_aa: CASSGSVNEQYF
clone_size: NA; d_call: TRBD1; v_call: TRBV9; j_call: TRBJ1-2; cdr3_nt: TGTGCCAGCAGCGTATCTGGACAGGGCTATGGCTACACCTTC; cdr3_aa: CASSVSGQGYGYTF
clone_size: NA; d_call: NA; v_call: TRBV5-1; j_call: TRBJ2-7; cdr3_nt: TGCGCCAGCAGCCAATCAAATCCCACCTACGAGCAGTACTTC; cdr3_aa: CASSQSNPTYEQYF
clone_size: NA; d_call: TRBD2; v_call: TRBV9; j_call: TRBJ2-7; cdr3_nt: TGTGCCAGCAGCGAGGGACTAGCGGGAGATCAATCCTACGAGCAGTACTTC; cdr3_aa: CASSEGLAGDQSYEQYF
clone_size: NA; d_call: NA; v_call: TRBV7-2; j_call: TRBJ1-5; cdr3_nt: TGTGCCAGCAGCCTAACCCCGGAGGGTCAGCCCCAGCATTTT; cdr3_aa: CASSLTPEGQPQHF
clone_size: NA; d_call: NA; v_call: TRBV18; j_call: TRBJ2-5; cdr3_nt: TGTGCCAGCTCACCAGGACAGCTTGATGAGACCCAGTACTTC; cdr3_aa: CASSPGQLDETQYF
clone_size: NA; d_call: NA; v_call: TRBV6-6; j_call: TRBJ2-7; cdr3_nt: TGTGCCAGCACACCAGGGGAGGGGGGGTACGAGCAGTACTTC; cdr3_aa: CASTPGEGGYEQYF
clone_size: NA; d_call: TRBD1; v_call: TRBV5-6; j_call: TRBJ2-5; cdr3_nt: TGTGCCAGCAGCTTGGGCTTTAGGGGGCGCGGGGAGACCCAGTACTTC; cdr3_aa: CASSLGFRGRGETQYF
clone_size: NA; d_call: NA; v_call: TRBV7-2; j_call: TRBJ1-2; cdr3_nt: TGTGCCAGCAGCTACGACAGGAAATCAGGCTACACCTTC; cdr3_aa: CASSYDRKSGYTF
clone_size: NA; d_call: TRBD1; v_call: TRBV2; j_call: TRBJ1-1; cdr3_nt: TGTGCCAGCAGTGAACTCGGACAGGAGAACACTGAAGCTTTCTTT; cdr3_aa: CASSELGQENTEAFF
clone_size: NA; d_call: TRBD1; v_call: TRBV5-1; j_call: TRBJ2-2; cdr3_nt: TGCGCCAGCAGCACGGCCGGGACAGGGGATACCGGGGAGCTGTTTTTT; cdr3_aa: CASSTAGTGDTGELFF
clone_size: NA; d_call: NA; v_call: TRBV5-8; j_call: TRBJ1-2; cdr3_nt: TGTGCCAGCAGCTTGGAACTGGGCTACACCTTC; cdr3_aa: CASSLELGYTF
clone_size: NA; d_call: TRBD1; v_call: TRBV9; j_call: TRBJ2-7; cdr3_nt: TGTGCCAGCAGCGTGGGACAGGCCGCCTACGAGCAGTACTTC; cdr3_aa: CASSVGQAAYEQYF
clone_size: NA; d_call: NA; v_call: TRBV19; j_call: TRBJ1-5; cdr3_nt: TGTGCCAGTACCCTGAGAGATTACTATAGCAATCAGCCCCAGCATTTT; cdr3_aa: CASTLRDYYSNQPQHF
clone_size: NA; d_call: NA; v_call: TRBV5-4; j_call: TRBJ2-2; cdr3_nt: TGTGCCAGCAGCTTCGGACACCCTTCGAACACCGGGGAGCTGTTTTTT; cdr3_aa: CASSFGHPSNTGELFF
clone_size: NA; d_call: NA; v_call: TRBV5-4; j_call: TRBJ1-2; cdr3_nt: TGTGCCAGCAGCTTGGACACGGGTGGCTACACCTTC; cdr3_aa: CASSLDTGGYTF
clone_size: NA; d_call: NA; v_call: TRBV27; j_call: TRBJ2-1; cdr3_nt: TGTGCCAGCAGTTCGCAGGGGCCTGAGCAGTTCTTC; cdr3_aa: CASSSQGPEQFF
clone_size: NA; d_call: NA; v_call: TRBV6-5; j_call: TRBJ1-1; cdr3_nt: TGTGCCAGCAGCCCGACAGTTATAAACACTGAAGCTTTCTTT; cdr3_aa: CASSPTVINTEAFF
clone_size: NA; d_call: NA; v_call: TRBV30; j_call: TRBJ2-3; cdr3_nt: TGTGCCTGGAGTGTACAGGATAACACAGATACGCAGTATTTT; cdr3_aa: CAWSVQDNTDTQYF
clone_size: NA; d_call: NA; v_call: TRBV12-3/TRBV12-4; j_call: TRBJ2-3; cdr3_nt: TGTGCCAGCAGTTTCTTTGGCACAGATACGCAGTATTTT; cdr3_aa: CASSFFGTDTQYF
clone_size: NA; d_call: NA; v_call: TRBV19; j_call: TRBJ2-3; cdr3_nt: TGTGCCAGTAGGGCTGACAGGATCAGCGATACGCAGTATTTT; cdr3_aa: CASRADRISDTQYF
clone_size: NA; d_call: TRBD1; v_call: TRBV30; j_call: TRBJ1-5; cdr3_nt: TGTGCCTGGAGCAGACGACAGGGTAGGAGCAATCAGCCCCAGCATTTT; cdr3_aa: CAWSRRQGRSNQPQHF
clone_size: NA; d_call: TRBD1; v_call: TRBV5-1; j_call: TRBJ1-3; cdr3_nt: TGCGCCAGCAGCTTCGGACAGGCTGGAAACACCATATATTTT; cdr3_aa: CASSFGQAGNTIYF
clone_size: NA; d_call: TRBD1; v_call: TRBV29-1; j_call: TRBJ1-4; cdr3_nt: TGCAGCGTTATAAACAGGGGTAATGAAAAACTGTTTTTT; cdr3_aa: CSVINRGNEKLFF
clone_size: once; d_call: NA; v_call: TRBV5-6; j_call: TRBJ1-2; cdr3_nt: TGTGCCAGCAGCTTGGCCCAGGGCGTAGGTGGCTACACCTTC; cdr3_aa: CASSLAQGVGGYTF
clone_size: NA; d_call: TRBD1; v_call: TRBV7-2; j_call: TRBJ1-6; cdr3_nt: TGTGCCAGCAGCCTACGGACAGGGAGCACCTATAATTCACCCCTCCACTTT; cdr3_aa: CASSLRTGSTYNSPLHF
clone_size: NA; d_call: TRBD1; v_call: TRBV5-1; j_call: TRBJ1-1; cdr3_nt: TGCGCCAGCAGGGGGACAGGGAACACTGAAGCTTTCTTT; cdr3_aa: CASRGTGNTEAFF
clone_size: few; d_call: TRBD1; v_call: TRBV24-1; j_call: TRBJ2-1; cdr3_nt: TGTGCCACCAGTGATCACACAGGGGGTGGCAATGAGCAGTTCTTC; cdr3_aa: CATSDHTGGGNEQFF
clone_size: NA; d_call: TRBD2; v_call: TRBV30; j_call: TRBJ2-1; cdr3_nt: TGTGCCTGGAGTGTACTGGGACTAGCGGATTACAATGAGCAGTTCTTC; cdr3_aa: CAWSVLGLADYNEQFF
clone_size: once; d_call: NA; v_call: TRBV27; j_call: TRBJ1-1; cdr3_nt: TGTGCCAGCAGTTTCGGGACTCCGAACACTGAAGCTTTCTTT; cdr3_aa: CASSFGTPNTEAFF
clone_size: once; d_call: NA; v_call: TRBV6-1; j_call: TRBJ2-3; cdr3_nt: TGTGCCAGCAGTGAAGCTGGTGGGACTCTAACTACAGATACGCAGTATTTT; cdr3_aa: CASSEAGGTLTTDTQYF
clone_size: NA; d_call: TRBD2; v_call: TRBV19; j_call: TRBJ2-7; cdr3_nt: TGTGCCAGTAGTATTTCGGTAGCGGGGGGTCCCTACGAGCAGTACTTC; cdr3_aa: CASSISVAGGPYEQYF